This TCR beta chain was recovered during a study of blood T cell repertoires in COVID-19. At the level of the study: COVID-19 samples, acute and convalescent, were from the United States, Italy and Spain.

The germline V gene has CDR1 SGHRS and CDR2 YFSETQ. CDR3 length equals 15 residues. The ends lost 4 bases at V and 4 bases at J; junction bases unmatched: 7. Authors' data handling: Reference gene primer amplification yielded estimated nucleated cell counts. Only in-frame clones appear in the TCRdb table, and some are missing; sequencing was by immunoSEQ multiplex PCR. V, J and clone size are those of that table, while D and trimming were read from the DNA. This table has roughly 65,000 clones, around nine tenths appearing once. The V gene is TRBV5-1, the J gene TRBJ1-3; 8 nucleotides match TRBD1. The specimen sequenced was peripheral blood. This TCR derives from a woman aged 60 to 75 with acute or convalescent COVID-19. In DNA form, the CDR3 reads TGCGCCAGCAGCCCTCTCCAGGGGGCAGGAAACACCATATATTTT. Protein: CASSPLQGAGNTIYF. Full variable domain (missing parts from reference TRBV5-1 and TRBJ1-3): KAGVTQTPRYLIKTRGQQVTLSCSPISGHRSVSWYQQTPGQGLQFLFEYFSETQRNKGNFPGRFSGRQFSNSRSEMNVSTLELGDSALYLCASSPLQGAGNTIYFGEGSWLTVV.